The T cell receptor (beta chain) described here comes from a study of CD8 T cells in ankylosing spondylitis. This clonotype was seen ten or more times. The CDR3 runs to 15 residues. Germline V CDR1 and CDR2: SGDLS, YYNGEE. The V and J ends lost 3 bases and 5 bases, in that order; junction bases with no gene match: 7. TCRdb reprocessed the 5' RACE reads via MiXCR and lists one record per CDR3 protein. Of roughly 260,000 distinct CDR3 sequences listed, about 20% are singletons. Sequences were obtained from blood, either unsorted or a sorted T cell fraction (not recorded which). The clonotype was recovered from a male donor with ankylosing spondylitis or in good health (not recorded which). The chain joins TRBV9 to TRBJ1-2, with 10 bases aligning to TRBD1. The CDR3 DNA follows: TGTGCCAGCAGCGCGAGACAGGGGGCCCATTATGGCTACACCTTC. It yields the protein CASSARQGAHYGYTF.